This T cell receptor (beta chain) was identified during a study of shared clonotypes between healthy human individuals. This CDR3 has 15 amino acids. V lost 2 bases and J lost 7, with 15 bases in between. Germline CDR1 reads MNHEY; CDR2 reads SMNVEV (reference sequence). Using immunoSEQ multiplex PCR, the repertoire was profiled, and TCRdb retains in-frame clones only, with some absent. The data contain some 550,000 clones, 95% to 98% of them seen just once; the ten biggest clones take up around 0.06%. This clonotype was sampled from a young woman in good health. This chain joins TRBV27 and TRBJ2-1; either TRBD1 or TRBD2 may fit D (5 bases each). The sample comprised naive CD4+ T cells sorted from blood. Subset indicated: CD45RA+ positively selected. In DNA form, the CDR3 reads TGTGCCAGCAGTTTAAGGGTTGGGGACCCGAATGAGCAGTTCTTC. It codes for CASSLRVGDPNEQFF.